The rows below give T cell receptor beta chains drawn from one sample of a study of OX40 agonist ivuxolimab in advanced cancers. Only in-frame clones appear in the TCRdb table, and some are missing; sequencing was by immunoSEQ multiplex PCR. The sample carries 70,000 or so clones, roughly 90% recorded once. This material consisted of CD4+ or CD8+ T cells sorted from blood, taken in a trial of the OX40 agonist ivuxolimab. Receptors were obtained from an adult with an advanced solid tumor such as melanoma, head and neck, liver or kidney cancer. Each CDR3 is given with its conserved first and last residue. The order of the fields is D gene, clone size, V gene, CDR3 length, J gene, CDR3 protein, CDR3 DNA. A D gene is named only where the DNA matches it firmly. Clone size, where shown, is once, few, many, or a class for clones that have expanded.

D gene: TRBD2; clone size: .; V gene: TRBV5-1; CDR3 length: 15; J gene: TRBJ2-1; CDR3 protein: CASSTSGAPYNEQFF; CDR3 DNA: TGCGCCAGCTCCACTAGCGGGGCTCCCTACAATGAGCAGTTCTTC
D gene: .; clone size: .; V gene: TRBV30; CDR3 length: 12; J gene: TRBJ2-7; CDR3 protein: CAWNTGAYEQYF; CDR3 DNA: TGTGCCTGGAATACAGGTGCCTACGAGCAGTACTTC
D gene: TRBD2; clone size: .; V gene: TRBV7-8; CDR3 length: 16; J gene: TRBJ2-3; CDR3 protein: CASSYRTSGSTDTQYF; CDR3 DNA: TGTGCCAGCAGCTACCGGACTAGCGGCAGCACAGATACGCAGTATTTT
D gene: TRBD1; clone size: .; V gene: TRBV18; CDR3 length: 13; J gene: TRBJ2-7; CDR3 protein: CASSPGQGREQYF; CDR3 DNA: TGTGCCAGCTCTCCGGGACAGGGGCGCGAGCAGTACTTC
D gene: .; clone size: few; V gene: TRBV4-1; CDR3 length: 13; J gene: TRBJ2-3; CDR3 protein: CASSQGGVNTQYF; CDR3 DNA: TGCGCCAGCAGCCAGGGGGGCGTAAATACGCAGTATTTT
D gene: TRBD2; clone size: .; V gene: TRBV5-6; CDR3 length: 16; J gene: TRBJ2-3; CDR3 protein: CASSTAGAGAARTQYF; CDR3 DNA: TGTGCCAGCAGCACAGCGGGGGCGGGGGCCGCCCGGACGCAGTATTTT
D gene: TRBD1; clone size: .; V gene: TRBV9; CDR3 length: 15; J gene: TRBJ1-5; CDR3 protein: CASSPGQFSNQPQHF; CDR3 DNA: TGTGCCAGCAGCCCGGGACAGTTTAGCAATCAGCCCCAGCATTTT
D gene: .; clone size: .; V gene: TRBV2; CDR3 length: 14; J gene: TRBJ2-2; CDR3 protein: CASSARDGTGELFF; CDR3 DNA: TGTGCCAGCAGTGCCAGGGATGGTACCGGGGAGCTGTTTTTT
D gene: .; clone size: .; V gene: TRBV29-1; CDR3 length: 13; J gene: TRBJ2-7; CDR3 protein: CSVAETGSYEQYF; CDR3 DNA: TGCAGCGTGGCCGAGACAGGCTCCTACGAGCAGTACTTC
D gene: .; clone size: .; V gene: TRBV10-2; CDR3 length: 12; J gene: TRBJ1-2; CDR3 protein: CASSAQGDGYTF; CDR3 DNA: TGCGCCAGCAGTGCGCAGGGAGATGGCTACACCTTC
D gene: TRBD2; clone size: .; V gene: TRBV4-2; CDR3 length: 15; J gene: TRBJ2-1; CDR3 protein: CASSLRREGQYEQFF; CDR3 DNA: TGTGCCAGCAGCCTTCGGCGGGAGGGCCAGTATGAGCAGTTCTTC
D gene: TRBD2; clone size: once; V gene: TRBV29-1; CDR3 length: 14; J gene: TRBJ2-7; CDR3 protein: CSSIDGGSRGEQYF; CDR3 DNA: TGCAGCTCCATAGATGGCGGGAGTCGGGGCGAGCAGTACTTC
D gene: TRBD2; clone size: .; V gene: TRBV5-1; CDR3 length: 14; J gene: TRBJ2-5; CDR3 protein: CASSLIAGGETQYF; CDR3 DNA: TGCGCCAGCAGCTTGATAGCGGGGGGAGAGACCCAGTACTTC
D gene: .; clone size: once; V gene: TRBV19; CDR3 length: 15; J gene: TRBJ2-3; CDR3 protein: CASSSRTAGTDTQYF; CDR3 DNA: TGTGCCAGTAGCTCTAGGACCGCAGGAACAGATACGCAGTATTTT
D gene: TRBD1; clone size: .; V gene: TRBV5-1; CDR3 length: 15; J gene: TRBJ1-5; CDR3 protein: CASSWGTGGNQPQHF; CDR3 DNA: TGCGCCAGCAGCTGGGGGACAGGGGGGAATCAGCCCCAGCATTTT
D gene: .; clone size: .; V gene: TRBV30; CDR3 length: 14; J gene: TRBJ2-3; CDR3 protein: CAWSGQVGSDTQYF; CDR3 DNA: TGTGCCTGGAGTGGACAGGTGGGGTCAGATACGCAGTATTTT
D gene: TRBD1; clone size: .; V gene: TRBV10-3; CDR3 length: 16; J gene: TRBJ2-2; CDR3 protein: CAISESGTGATGELFF; CDR3 DNA: TGTGCCATCAGTGAATCCGGGACAGGGGCCACCGGGGAGCTGTTTTTT
D gene: .; clone size: .; V gene: TRBV19; CDR3 length: 15; J gene: TRBJ1-5; CDR3 protein: CASSTHGQINQPQHF; CDR3 DNA: TGTGCCAGTAGTACTCACGGACAGATCAATCAGCCCCAGCATTTT
D gene: .; clone size: once; V gene: TRBV5-5; CDR3 length: 14; J gene: TRBJ1-4; CDR3 protein: CASSPLRGGEKLFF; CDR3 DNA: TGTGCCAGCAGCCCCCTTAGGGGAGGGGAAAAACTGTTTTTT
D gene: .; clone size: .; V gene: TRBV5-8; CDR3 length: 14; J gene: TRBJ1-2; CDR3 protein: CASRGPDWNYGYTF; CDR3 DNA: TGTGCCAGCAGGGGCCCAGACTGGAACTATGGCTACACCTTC
D gene: .; clone size: .; V gene: TRBV30; CDR3 length: 13; J gene: TRBJ2-1; CDR3 protein: CAWSTERRGEQFF; CDR3 DNA: TGTGCCTGGAGTACGGAGCGGCGGGGTGAGCAGTTCTTC
D gene: .; clone size: .; V gene: TRBV7-6; CDR3 length: 14; J gene: TRBJ2-2; CDR3 protein: CASSKTQGTGELFF; CDR3 DNA: TGTGCCAGCAGCAAGACTCAGGGTACCGGGGAGCTGTTTTTT
D gene: .; clone size: few; V gene: TRBV4-2; CDR3 length: 13; J gene: TRBJ1-5; CDR3 protein: CASSQGQNQPQHF; CDR3 DNA: TGTGCCAGCAGCCAAGGACAAAATCAGCCCCAGCATTTT
D gene: TRBD1; clone size: .; V gene: TRBV4-1; CDR3 length: 14; J gene: TRBJ1-2; CDR3 protein: CASSLGTANYGYTF; CDR3 DNA: TGCGCCAGCAGCCTCGGGACAGCTAACTATGGCTACACCTTC
D gene: TRBD2; clone size: .; V gene: TRBV12-5; CDR3 length: 18; J gene: TRBJ2-3; CDR3 protein: CASGPLTGIAGDTDTQYF; CDR3 DNA: TGTGCTAGTGGTCCCCTCACCGGTATAGCGGGAGATACAGATACGCAGTATTTT
D gene: .; clone size: .; V gene: TRBV18; CDR3 length: 18; J gene: TRBJ1-4; CDR3 protein: CASSPNNPVGATNEKLFF; CDR3 DNA: TGTGCCAGCTCACCCAACAACCCCGTGGGAGCGACTAATGAAAAACTGTTTTTT
D gene: .; clone size: .; V gene: TRBV29-1; CDR3 length: 13; J gene: TRBJ1-4; CDR3 protein: CSVAGEGAEKLFF; CDR3 DNA: TGCAGCGTTGCCGGAGAGGGAGCTGAAAAACTGTTTTTT
D gene: TRBD2; clone size: .; V gene: TRBV5-4; CDR3 length: 15; J gene: TRBJ2-3; CDR3 protein: CASSLVSGRGDTQYF; CDR3 DNA: TGTGCCAGCAGCTTGGTGAGCGGGAGGGGAGATACGCAGTATTTT
D gene: .; clone size: .; V gene: TRBV11-2; CDR3 length: 16; J gene: TRBJ2-2; CDR3 protein: CASSPRGTANTGELFF; CDR3 DNA: TGTGCCAGCAGCCCCCGCGGGACAGCGAACACCGGGGAGCTGTTTTTT
D gene: TRBD2; clone size: .; V gene: TRBV11-3; CDR3 length: 15; J gene: TRBJ2-1; CDR3 protein: CASSPGTSALDEQFF; CDR3 DNA: TGTGCCAGCAGCCCTGGGACTAGCGCACTGGATGAGCAGTTCTTC
D gene: TRBD2; clone size: .; V gene: TRBV18; CDR3 length: 15; J gene: TRBJ2-1; CDR3 protein: CASSPGGTSGNEQFF; CDR3 DNA: TGTGCCAGCTCACCGGGCGGGACTAGCGGCAATGAGCAGTTCTTC